This entry concerns a single T cell receptor (beta chain). Its specificity is unknown. Libraries were prepared by immunoSEQ multiplex PCR; TCRdb keeps only in-frame clonotypes and omits some of them. The table records approximately 33,000 clones, approximately 80% of them present only once. The data originate from a study of graft-versus-host responses after intestinal transplantation. Study-wide background: Recipients across the board were started on anti-thymocyte globulin induction, then kept on tacrolimus and steroids for about 3 years. Study conclusions and caveats: Detection of GvH clones occurred in recipient marrow, and some had their first appearance in ileum or blood.

CDR1 and CDR2 from the germline V gene are MNHNS and SASEGT. CDR3 length: 15 amino acids. The ends were cut back, 7 bases at V and 5 bases at J, with 20 bases in the middle. Sample: unstimulated CD8+ T cells sorted from spleen or lymph node cells, taken before intestinal transplant. The sequence was collected from a human donor who received an intestinal transplant. The gene calls are TRBV6-1 and TRBJ1-1; D is possibly TRBD1 (6 bases). The CDR3: CASTAWPSTGTEAFF. In DNA, the CDR3 is TGTGCCAGCACAGCCTGGCCATCAACAGGGACTGAAGCTTTCTTT.